What follows are 9 T cell receptor beta chains derived from one specimen sequenced in a study of blood T cells in healthy people across ages. A sample-barcoded 5' primer and a J-beta primer mix were used in a second PCR of roughly 7 to 11 cycles. TCRdb recomputed calls from the 5' RACE reads with MiXCR, one row per CDR3 protein. The table shows hundreds of thousands of distinct CDR3 sequences, with roughly half occurring only once. Sample: blood. These receptors were collected from a woman aged 80 or older in good health.

This clonotype was detected ten times or more. This chain links TRBV5-1 with TRBJ2-3; 7 bases are a match to TRBD1. This CDR3 comprises 15 residues. Germline V gene data show CDR1 as SGHRS and CDR2 as YFSETQ. V lost 1 base to trimming and J lost 6 bases; unmatched junction nucleotides: 8. CDR3 DNA: TGCGCCAGCAGCTTGAATCAGGGGGTCCAGGATACGCAGTATTTT. This translates into CASSLNQGVQDTQYF.

The chain has TRBV28 and TRBJ2-6; weak D call: TRBD1 (5 bases). CDR3 size: 15 residues. The germline V gene has CDR1 MDHEN and CDR2 SYDVKM. With 3 bases removed from V and 2 bases from J, the gap between germline ends came to 8 bases. In nucleotides, the CDR3 is TGTGCCAGCAGTTTCAGGGCAACTGGGGCCAACGTCCTGACTTTC. Translation: CASSFRATGANVLTF. Drawing the rest from reference TRBV28 and TRBJ2-6, the complete variable domain is DVKVTQSSRYLVKRTGEKVFLECVQDMDHENMFWYRQDPGLGLRLIYFSYDVKMKEKGDIPEGYSVSREKKERFSLILESASTNQTSMYLCASSFRATGANVLTFGAGSRLTVL.

The chain carries TRBV20-1 and TRBJ2-1; TRBD2 aligns across 9 bases. Germline values: CDR1 DFQATT, CDR2 SNEGSKA (reference sequence). The V and J ends lost 6 bases and 4 bases, in that order; junction bases with no gene match: 13. The CDR3 is 16 residues long. The DNA for the CDR3 is TGCAGTGCCCAACGTTCGGGACTAGCCACATACAATGAGCAGTTCTTC. It yields the protein CSAQRSGLATYNEQFF.

This clonotype was counted a few times. This sequence joins TRBV18 and TRBJ2-5; maybe TRBD2 (6 bases). Germline V CDR1 and CDR2: KGHSH, LQKENI. The V gene lost 2 bases and the J gene lost 4 bases, with 14 bases spanning the gap. The CDR3 extends over 15 amino acids. The CDR3 is CASSPAGGVRETQYF. The CDR3 DNA is TGTGCCAGCTCACCAGCTGGAGGGGTCAGAGAGACCCAGTACTTC.

V and J are TRBV7-2 and TRBJ2-5; possible D gene TRBD1, 5 bases. The V end lost 6 bases, the J end lost 5 bases, and 16 bases lay between the germline ends. This CDR3 has 14 residues. Per germline, CDR1 SGHTA and CDR2 FQGNSA. CDR3 in amino acids: CASSHRQSRETQYF. The CDR3 DNA sequence: TGTGCCAGCAGTCACCGACAGTCCAGGGAGACCCAGTACTTC.

This sequence joins TRBV29-1 and TRBJ2-4; D may be TRBD2 (5 bases). The assigned J gene may be wrong: the sequence end matches TRBJ2-5 better. Germline V CDR1 and CDR2: SQVTM, ANQGSEA. The CDR3 is made up of 13 amino acids. Here the CDR3 reads CSVRPSRGETQYF. DNA for the CDR3: TGCAGCGTTAGACCTAGCCGGGGAGAGACCCAGTACTTC.

The rearrangement uses TRBV27 and TRBJ2-2, with 7 nucleotides matching TRBD1. There are 16 residues in the CDR3. The germline V gene encodes CDR1 MNHEY and CDR2 SMNVEV (reference sequence). The J segment lost 0 bases and the V segment lost 7 bases, leaving 8 bases of the junction unmatched. The CDR3 protein is CASTISGTANTGELFF. CDR3 DNA: TGTGCCAGCACTATTTCCGGGACAGCGAACACCGGGGAGCTGTTTTTT.

In its sample, this clonotype was seen a few times. The DNA of the CDR3 is TGTGCCAGCAGCTTAGCGGCTTCTAGCGGGGTAGATACGCAGTATTTT. This sequence encodes CASSLAASSGVDTQYF. The chain joins TRBV7-2 to TRBJ2-3; 9 positions match TRBD2. From germline, CDR1 is SGHTA and CDR2 FQGNSA. This CDR3 spans 16 amino acids. V was clipped by 0 bases and J by 5 bases; unmatched bases: 6. Filled out from reference TRBV7-2 and TRBJ2-3, the complete variable domain reads GAGVSQSPSNKVTEKGKDVELRCDPISGHTALYWYRQSLGQGLEFLIYFQGNSAPDKSGLPSDRFSAERTGGSVSTLTIQRTQQEDSAVYLCASSLAASSGVDTQYFGPGTRLTVL.

V is TRBV20-1 and J is TRBJ2-4; D ambiguous. The V end was cut by 0 bases, the J end by 0 bases, with 12 bases between. Germline V gene data show CDR1 as DFQATT and CDR2 as SNEGSKA (reference sequence). This CDR3 is built from 16 residues. The CDR3, as DNA: TGCAGTGCTAGAGATCAGGTAGCACTAGCCAAAAACATTCAGTACTTC. Protein: CSARDQVALAKNIQYF.